Described below is a single TCR beta chain sequence and its context. The sample belongs to a study of shared clonotypes between healthy human individuals. In the study overall: Donor composition was two women and three men, aged 18 to 49.

This table comes from immunoSEQ multiplex PCR, and its TCRdb copy is limited to in-frame clones, with some not included. The sample lists over 2 million clones, 85% to 95% occurring once. The V end was cut by 1 base, the J end by 3 bases, with 13 bases between. Looked up from germline, CDR1 is SGHTA and CDR2 is FQGNSA. The CDR3 contains 15 residues. The sequence came from a man aged 18 to 30 in good health. Sequencing was done on a sample of naive CD4+ T cells sorted from blood. Subset reported: CD45RA+ positively selected. The chain recombines TRBV7-2 with TRBJ2-7; D is unresolved. CDR3 DNA sequence: TGTGCCAGCAGCTTAGGCCGGGCCCTGGGCTACGAGCAGTACTTC. Protein product: CASSLGRALGYEQYF.